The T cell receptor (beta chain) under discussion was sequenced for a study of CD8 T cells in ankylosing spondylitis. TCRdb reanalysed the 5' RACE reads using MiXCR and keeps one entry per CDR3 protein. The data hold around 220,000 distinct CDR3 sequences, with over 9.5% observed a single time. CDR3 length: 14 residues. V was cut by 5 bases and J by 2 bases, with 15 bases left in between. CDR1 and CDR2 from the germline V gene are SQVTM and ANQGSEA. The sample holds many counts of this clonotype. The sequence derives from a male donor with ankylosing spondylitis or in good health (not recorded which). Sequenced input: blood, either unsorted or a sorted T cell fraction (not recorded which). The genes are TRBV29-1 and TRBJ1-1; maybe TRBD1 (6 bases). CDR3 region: CSVSGAAGNTEAFF. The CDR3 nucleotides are TGCAGCGTTTCAGGGGCCGCCGGCAACACTGAAGCTTTCTTT.